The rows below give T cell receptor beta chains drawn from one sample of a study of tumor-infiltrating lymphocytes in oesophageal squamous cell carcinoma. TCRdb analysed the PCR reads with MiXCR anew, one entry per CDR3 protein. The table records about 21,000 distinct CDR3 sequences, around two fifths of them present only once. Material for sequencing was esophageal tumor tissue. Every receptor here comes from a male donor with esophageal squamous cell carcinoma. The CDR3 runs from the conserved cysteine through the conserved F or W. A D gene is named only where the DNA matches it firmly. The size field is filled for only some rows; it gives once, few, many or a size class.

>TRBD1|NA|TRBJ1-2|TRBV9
CASAQTGLANYGYTF
TGTGCCAGCGCCCAGACAGGGTTAGCTAACTATGGCTACACCTTC
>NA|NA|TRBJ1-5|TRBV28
CASRPRRGEGQPQHF
TGTGCCAGCAGACCCCGGCGGGGGGAGGGTCAGCCCCAGCATTTT
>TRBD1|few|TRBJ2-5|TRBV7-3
CASTIRRDRDRGLETQYF
TGTGCCAGCACCATCCGAAGGGACCGGGACAGGGGTTTAGAGACCCAGTACTTC
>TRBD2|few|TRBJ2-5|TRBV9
CASSPSGGTRTRETQYF
TGTGCCAGCAGCCCAAGCGGAGGGACTAGAACGCGAGAGACCCAGTACTTC
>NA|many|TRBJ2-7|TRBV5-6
CASSSGTPYEQYF
TGTGCCAGCAGCTCCGGGACTCCCTACGAGCAGTACTTC
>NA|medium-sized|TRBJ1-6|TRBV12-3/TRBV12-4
CASSPRSWGSPLHF
TGTGCCAGCAGTCCTCGATCCTGGGGGTCACCCCTCCACTTT
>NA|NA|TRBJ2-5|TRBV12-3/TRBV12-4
CASRLGETQYF
TGTGCCAGCCGCTTGGGGGAGACCCAGTACTTC
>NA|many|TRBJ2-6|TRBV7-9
CASIPSGANVLTF
TGTGCCAGCATCCCCTCTGGGGCCAACGTCCTGACTTTC
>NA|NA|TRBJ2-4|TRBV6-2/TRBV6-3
CASSPRGAIRTQYF
TGTGCCAGCAGCCCCCGGGGGGCTATCCGAACCCAGTACTTC
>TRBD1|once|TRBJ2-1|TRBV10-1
CASSDRAGGANEQFF
TGCGCCAGCAGTGACCGTGCAGGGGGCGCCAATGAGCAGTTCTTC
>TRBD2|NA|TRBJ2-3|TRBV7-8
CASSRWTSGNTDTQYF
TGTGCCAGCAGCAGATGGACTAGCGGGAATACAGATACGCAGTATTTT
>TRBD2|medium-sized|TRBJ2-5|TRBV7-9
CASSRNPTSGGAPETQYF
TGTGCCAGCAGCCGCAACCCGACTAGCGGGGGGGCCCCTGAGACCCAGTACTTC
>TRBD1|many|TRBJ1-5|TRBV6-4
CAILLPGQGPGQPQHF
TGTGCCATCCTACTTCCGGGACAGGGGCCGGGTCAGCCCCAGCATTTT
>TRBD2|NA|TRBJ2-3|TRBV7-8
CASSRTSGGPANTGELYF
TGTGCCAGCAGCCGGACTAGCGGGGGGCCCGCGAACACCGGGGAGCTGTATTTT
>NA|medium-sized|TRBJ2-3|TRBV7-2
CASSLVYPGPVTDTQYF
TGTGCCAGCAGCTTAGTTTACCCGGGACCCGTGACAGATACGCAGTATTTT
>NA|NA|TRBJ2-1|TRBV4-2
CASSHPGPKAYEQFF
TGTGCCAGCAGCCATCCGGGCCCTAAGGCCTACGAGCAGTTCTTC
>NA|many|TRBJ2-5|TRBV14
CASSPTLGSQETQYF
TGTGCCAGCAGCCCGACTCTAGGTTCTCAAGAGACCCAGTACTTC
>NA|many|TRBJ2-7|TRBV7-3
CASSLGKNEQYF
TGTGCCAGCAGCTTAGGAAAAAATGAGCAGTACTTC
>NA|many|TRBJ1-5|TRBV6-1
CASSLWTENQPQHF
TGTGCCAGCAGTTTGTGGACAGAGAATCAGCCCCAGCATTTT
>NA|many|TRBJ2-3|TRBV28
CASSVNSPTDTQYF
TGTGCCAGCAGTGTGAATTCCCCAACAGATACGCAGTATTTT
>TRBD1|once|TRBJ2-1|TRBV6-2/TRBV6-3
CASSYGQGGGEQFF
TGTGCCAGCAGTTACGGACAGGGCGGCGGTGAGCAGTTCTTC
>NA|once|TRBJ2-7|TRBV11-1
CASTQASYEQYF
TGTGCCAGCACCCAAGCGAGCTACGAGCAGTACTTC
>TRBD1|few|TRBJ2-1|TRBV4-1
CASSQDWGTVYNEQFF
TGCGCCAGCAGCCAAGATTGGGGGACAGTCTACAATGAGCAGTTCTTC
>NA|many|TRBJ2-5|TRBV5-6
CASSRTQETQYF
TGTGCCAGCAGCCGAACACAAGAGACCCAGTACTTC
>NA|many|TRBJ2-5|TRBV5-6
CASSLEETQYF
TGTGCCAGCAGCCTCGAAGAGACCCAGTACTTC
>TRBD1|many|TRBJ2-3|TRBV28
CASSIGDRGDTQYF
TGTGCCAGCAGTATCGGGGACAGGGGGGATACGCAGTATTTT
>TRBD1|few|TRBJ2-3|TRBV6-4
CASSDSNWGQVRTQYF
TGTGCCAGCAGTGACTCGAACTGGGGACAGGTCCGTACGCAGTATTTT
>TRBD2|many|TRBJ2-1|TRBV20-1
CSPTAVSGTYNEQFF
TGCAGCCCTACCGCGGTGAGCGGGACTTACAATGAGCAGTTCTTC
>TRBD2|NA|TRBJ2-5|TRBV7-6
CASSVGLVEETQYF
TGTGCTAGCAGCGTCGGACTAGTAGAGGAGACCCAGTACTTC
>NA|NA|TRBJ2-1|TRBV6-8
CASSIRPYEQFF
TGTGCCAGCAGTATACGGCCTTACGAGCAGTTCTTC
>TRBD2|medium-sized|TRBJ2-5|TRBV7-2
CASSRTSGGEETQYF
TGTGCCAGCAGCCGGACTAGCGGGGGGGAAGAGACCCAGTACTTC
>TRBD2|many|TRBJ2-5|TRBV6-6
CASSYSLLPGLAGGGRETQYF
TGTGCCAGCAGTTACTCGCTGCTCCCGGGACTAGCGGGAGGAGGGAGAGAGACCCAGTACTTC
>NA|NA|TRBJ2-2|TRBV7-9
CASSLFPTRYTGELFF
TGTGCCAGCAGCTTATTCCCGACTAGATACACCGGGGAGCTGTTTTTT
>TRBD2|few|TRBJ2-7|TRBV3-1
CASSPSGVGTYEQYF
TGTGCCAGCAGCCCTAGCGGGGTCGGGACCTACGAGCAGTACTTC
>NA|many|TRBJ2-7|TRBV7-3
CASSPPGTYEQYF
TGTGCCAGCAGTCCCCCCGGCACCTACGAGCAGTACTTC
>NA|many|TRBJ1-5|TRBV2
CASSEGGAGPLPQHF
TGTGCCAGCAGTGAAGGGGGGGCAGGGCCCCTGCCCCAGCATTTT
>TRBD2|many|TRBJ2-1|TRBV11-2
CASSLAGPGLVYNEQFF
TGTGCCAGCAGCTTAGCCGGGCCAGGACTAGTCTACAATGAGCAGTTCTTC
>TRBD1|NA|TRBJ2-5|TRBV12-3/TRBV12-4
CASRPTGRGETQYF
TGTGCCAGCAGACCGACAGGGCGCGGAGAGACCCAGTACTTC
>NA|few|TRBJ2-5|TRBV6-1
CASSQWPLGTQYF
TGTGCCAGCAGTCAATGGCCCCTGGGGACCCAGTACTTC
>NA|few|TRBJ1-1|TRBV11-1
CASSLAVYTEAFF
TGTGCCAGCAGCTTAGCGGTCTACACTGAAGCTTTCTTT
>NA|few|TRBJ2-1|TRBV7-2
CASSVGTNEQFF
TGTGCCAGCAGCGTGGGGACCAATGAGCAGTTCTTC
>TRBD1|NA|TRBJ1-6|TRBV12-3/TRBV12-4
CASSFGQEDYDQYF
TGTGCCAGCAGTTTCGGACAGGAGGACTACGATCAGTACTTT
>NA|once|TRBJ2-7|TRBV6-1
CASSEALRYEQYF
TGTGCCAGCAGTGAAGCCTTGAGGTACGAGCAGTACTTC
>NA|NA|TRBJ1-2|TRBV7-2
CASTGRGGYGYTF
TGTGCCAGCACGGGAAGAGGGGGCTATGGCTACACCTTC
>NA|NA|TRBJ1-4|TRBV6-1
CASSEALRGYEQYF
TGTGCCAGCAGTGAAGCGCTTCGAGGGTACGAGCAGTACTTT
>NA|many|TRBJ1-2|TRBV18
CASSPGGREWRGYTF
TGTGCCAGCTCACCAGGAGGACGGGAGTGGAGAGGCTACACCTTC
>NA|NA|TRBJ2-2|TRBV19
CASRLTGGTGELFF
TGTGCCAGTCGACTAACGGGTGGGACCGGGGAGCTGTTTTTT
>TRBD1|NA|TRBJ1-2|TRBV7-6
CASSDQGARYGYTF
TGTGCCAGCAGCGACCAGGGGGCTCGCTATGGCTACACCTTC
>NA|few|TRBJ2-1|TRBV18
CASSPQDTQFF
TGTGCCAGCTCACCACAGGATACACAGTTCTTC
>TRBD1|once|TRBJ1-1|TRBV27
CASRQTGAYTEAFF
TGTGCCAGCAGACAGACAGGGGCGTATACTGAAGCTTTCTTT
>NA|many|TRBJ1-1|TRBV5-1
CASSRDMSAEAFF
TGCGCCAGCAGTCGGGACATGTCCGCCGAAGCTTTCTTT
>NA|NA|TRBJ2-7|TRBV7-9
CASSLRTDYEQYF
TGTGCCAGCAGCTTAAGGACGGACTACGAGCAGTACTTC
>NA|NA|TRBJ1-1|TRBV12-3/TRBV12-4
CASSSTGTYTEAFF
TGTGCCAGCAGTTCCACCGGGACTTACACTGAAGCTTTCTTT
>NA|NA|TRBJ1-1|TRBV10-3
CAIETETYEQHF
TGTGCCATTGAGACAGAAACCTACGAGCAGCACTTT
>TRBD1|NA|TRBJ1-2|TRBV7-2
CASSSPAQGNYGYTF
TGTGCCAGCAGCTCCCCCGCACAGGGGAACTATGGCTACACCTTC
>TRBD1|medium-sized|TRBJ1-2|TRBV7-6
CASSLGDRGQPYGYTF
TGTGCCAGCAGCTTAGGCGACAGGGGGCAGCCATATGGCTACACCTTC
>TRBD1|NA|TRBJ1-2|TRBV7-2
CASSRDRAGGYTF
TGTGCCAGCAGCCGGGACAGGGCAGGTGGCTACACCTTC
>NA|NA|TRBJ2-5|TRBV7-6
CASSLGHNNEQYF
TGTGCCAGCAGCTTGGGACATAACAATGAGCAGTACTTC
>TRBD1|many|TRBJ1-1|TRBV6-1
CASSTNRGVATEAFF
TGTGCCAGCAGTACAAACAGGGGGGTTGCCACTGAAGCTTTCTTT